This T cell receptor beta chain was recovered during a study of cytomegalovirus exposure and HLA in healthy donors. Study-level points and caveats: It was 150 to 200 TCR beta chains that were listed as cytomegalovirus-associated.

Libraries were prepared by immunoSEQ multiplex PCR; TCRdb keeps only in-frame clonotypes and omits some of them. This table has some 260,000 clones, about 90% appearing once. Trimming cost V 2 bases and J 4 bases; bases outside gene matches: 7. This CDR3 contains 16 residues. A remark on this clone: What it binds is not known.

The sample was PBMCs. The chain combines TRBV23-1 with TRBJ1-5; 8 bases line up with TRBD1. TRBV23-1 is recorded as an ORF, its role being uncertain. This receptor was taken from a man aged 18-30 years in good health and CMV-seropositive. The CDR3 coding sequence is TGCGCCAGCAGTCAAAACCTGGACAGGGTAAATCAGCCCCAGCATTTT. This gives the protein CASSQNLDRVNQPQHF.